This paragraph reports one T cell receptor (beta chain). This sample is part of a study of siplizumab effects on memory and regulatory T cells. The table came from immunoSEQ multiplex PCR; TCRdb's copy has only in-frame clones and leaves some out. The sample records some 100,000 clones, about nine tenths being singletons. CDR3 length equals 14 residues. Germline trimming cut 7 bases from V and 7 bases from J; bases unmatched to any gene: 10. Germline CDR1 is SNHLY and CDR2 is FYNNEI. This TCR came from a human donor in good health. The chain uses TRBV2 and TRBJ1-5, with 7 bases matching TRBD1. Sequencing was carried out using non-Treg CD4+ T cells sorted from blood. CDR3 protein: CASTRQGLGQPQHF. The CDR3 region has the DNA TGTGCCAGCACCCGACAGGGTCTAGGCCAGCCCCAGCATTTT.